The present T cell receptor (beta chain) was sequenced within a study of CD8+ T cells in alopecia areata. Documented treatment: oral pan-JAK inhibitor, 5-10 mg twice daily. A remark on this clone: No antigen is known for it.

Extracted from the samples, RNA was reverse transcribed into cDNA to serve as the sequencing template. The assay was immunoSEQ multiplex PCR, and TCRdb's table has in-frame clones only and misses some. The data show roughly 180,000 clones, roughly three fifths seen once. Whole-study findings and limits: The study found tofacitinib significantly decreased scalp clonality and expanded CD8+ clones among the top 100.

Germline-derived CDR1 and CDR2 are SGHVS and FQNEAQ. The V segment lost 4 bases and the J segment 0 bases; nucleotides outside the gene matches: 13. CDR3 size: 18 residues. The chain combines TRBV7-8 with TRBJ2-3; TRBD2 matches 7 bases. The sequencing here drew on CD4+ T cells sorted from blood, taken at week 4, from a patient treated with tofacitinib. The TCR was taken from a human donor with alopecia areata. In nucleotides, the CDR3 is TGTGCCAGCAGCTCGTTAGACTTCAGCGGGGCTAGCACAGATACGCAGTATTTT. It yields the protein CASSSLDFSGASTDTQYF.